The 8 T cell receptor beta chains in this list originate from one sample, sequenced in a study of CD8+ T cells in alopecia areata. Investigators isolated RNA and reverse transcribed it into cDNA to act as the sequencing template. Profiling relied on immunoSEQ multiplex PCR, and the TCRdb table lists in-frame clones only, not all of them. Among about 180,000 clones listed, 50% to 60% were seen once. This sample comprised CD4+ T cells sorted from blood, obtained at week 0. These receptors were obtained from a human donor with alopecia areata.

The V call is TRBV30, the J call TRBJ2-1; TRBD2 aligns across 9 bases. Losses at the gene ends were 5 bases for V and 7 bases for J; bases not matched to a gene: 6. CDR3 length equals 13 residues. The germline gives CDR1 GTSNPN, CDR2 SVGIG (reference sequence). The chain's CDR3 is CAWGTSSGNEQFF. CDR3 sequence (DNA): TGTGCCTGGGGGACTAGCTCGGGGAATGAGCAGTTCTTC.

On this clone itself: Different DNA sequences within this sample yield the same CDR3. V usage is TRBV18 and J usage is TRBJ1-1; tentative D call: TRBD1 (5 bases). Per germline, CDR1 KGHSH and CDR2 LQKENI. V was trimmed by 2 bases and J by 0 bases, leaving 10 bases between them. CDR3 length equals 15 residues. In nucleotides, the CDR3 is TGTGCCAGCTCACCAGCAGGGACTGTGAACACTGAAGCTTTCTTT. It codes for CASSPAGTVNTEAFF. Based on the CDR3 plus reference TRBV18 and TRBJ1-1, the full variable domain is NAGVMQNPRHLVRRRGQEARLRCSPMKGHSHVYWYRQLPEEGLKFMVYLQKENIIDESGMPKERFSAEFPKEGPSILRIQQVVRGDSAAYFCASSPAGTVNTEAFFGQGTRLTVV.

The chain links TRBV29-1 to TRBJ1-1; no firm D call. From germline, CDR1 is SQVTM and CDR2 ANQGSEA. V lost 2 bases to trimming and J lost 5 bases, with 12 bases between them. The CDR3 is 13 residues long. In DNA form, the CDR3 reads TGCAGCGTTGAAAATTTTGGGGTGACTGAAGCTTTCTTT. It translates to CSVENFGVTEAFF.

The CDR3 DNA reads as TGCGCCAGCAGCTTGGGCCCTAGCGTAAACACTGAAGCTTTCTTT. It is translated as CASSLGPSVNTEAFF. The chain combines TRBV5-1 with TRBJ1-1; no clear D gene. This CDR3 has 15 amino acids. CDR1 is SGHRS and CDR2 is YFSETQ in the germline V gene. V was clipped by 0 bases and J by 2 bases, with 11 bases between them.

The chain carries TRBV6-6 and TRBJ2-7, with 11 bases aligning to TRBD1. Germline CDR1 reads MNHNY; CDR2 reads SVGAGI (reference sequence). This CDR3 is built from 15 residues. J was trimmed by 6 bases and V by 4 bases; bases with no gene match: 8. In DNA, the CDR3 is TGTGCCAGCAGTTCCTCCCCGGGACAGGGGGTCGAGCAGTACTTC. As protein: CASSSSPGQGVEQYF.

The chain has TRBV5-1 and TRBJ2-7; possible D gene TRBD1, 6 bases. V lost 0 bases and J 6 bases, leaving 13 bases between the germline ends. This CDR3 is built from 14 residues. Germline lookup yields CDR1 SGHRS and CDR2 YFSETQ. The CDR3 DNA is TGCGCCAGCAGCTTGGAAGGGACAACCTTCGAGCAGTACTTC. Its translation is CASSLEGTTFEQYF.

The chain is built from TRBV7-2 and TRBJ2-1; the match to TRBD2 covers 11 bases. Germline-derived CDR1 and CDR2 are SGHTA and FQGNSA. V shed 5 bases and J 8 bases; nucleotides not matched to a gene: 8. The CDR3 is made up of 15 amino acids. CDR3 sequence: CASSRLAGGGDEQFF. The DNA for the CDR3 is TGTGCCAGCAGCCGTCTAGCGGGGGGAGGCGATGAGCAGTTCTTC.

This clone was observed a few times. The J gene is TRBJ2-7, the V gene TRBV15; 7 nucleotides line up with TRBD1. J gave up 3 bases and V 7 bases, and 18 bases lay outside the gene matches. Germline CDR1 LNHNV, CDR2 YYDKDF (reference sequence). The CDR3 runs to 17 residues. In DNA form, the CDR3 reads TGTGCCACCAACCTACCCCCCGTGACCGGGACAGTCTACGAGCAGTACTTC. It codes for CATNLPPVTGTVYEQYF. Filled out from reference TRBV15 and TRBJ2-7, the complete variable domain reads DAMVIQNPRYQVTQFGKPVTLSCSQTLNHNVMYWYQQKSSQAPKLLFHYYDKDFNNEADTPDNFQSRRPNTSFCFLDIRSPGLGDTAMYLCATNLPPVTGTVYEQYFGPGTRLTVT.